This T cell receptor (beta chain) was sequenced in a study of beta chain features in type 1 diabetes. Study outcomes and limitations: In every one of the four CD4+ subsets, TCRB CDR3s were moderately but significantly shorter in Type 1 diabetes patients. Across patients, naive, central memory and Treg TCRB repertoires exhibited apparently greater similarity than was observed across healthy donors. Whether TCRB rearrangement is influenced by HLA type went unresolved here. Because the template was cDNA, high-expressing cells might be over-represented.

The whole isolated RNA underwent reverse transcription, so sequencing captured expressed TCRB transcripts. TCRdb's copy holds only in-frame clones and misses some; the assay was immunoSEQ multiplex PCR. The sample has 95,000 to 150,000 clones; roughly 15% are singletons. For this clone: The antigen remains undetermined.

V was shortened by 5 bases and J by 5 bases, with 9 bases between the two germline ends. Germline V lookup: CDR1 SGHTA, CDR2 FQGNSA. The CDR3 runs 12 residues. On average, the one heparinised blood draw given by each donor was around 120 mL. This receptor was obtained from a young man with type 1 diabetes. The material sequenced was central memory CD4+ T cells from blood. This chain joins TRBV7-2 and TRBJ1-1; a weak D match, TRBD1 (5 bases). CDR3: CASSLQETEAFF. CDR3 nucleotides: TGTGCCAGCAGCCTACAGGAGACTGAAGCTTTCTTT.